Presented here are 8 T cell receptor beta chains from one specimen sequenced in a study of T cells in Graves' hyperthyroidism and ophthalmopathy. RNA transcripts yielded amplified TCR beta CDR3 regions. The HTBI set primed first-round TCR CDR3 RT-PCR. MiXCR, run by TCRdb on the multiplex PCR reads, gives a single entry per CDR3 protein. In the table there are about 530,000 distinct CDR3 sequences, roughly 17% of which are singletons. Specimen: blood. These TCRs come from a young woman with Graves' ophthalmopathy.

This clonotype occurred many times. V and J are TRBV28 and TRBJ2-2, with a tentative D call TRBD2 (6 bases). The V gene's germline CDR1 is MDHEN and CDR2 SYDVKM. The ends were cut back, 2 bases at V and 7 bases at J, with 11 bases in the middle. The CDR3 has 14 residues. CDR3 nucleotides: TGTGCCAGCAGTTTAACGGGAGAGGGCGGGGAGCTGTTTTTT. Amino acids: CASSLTGEGGELFF.

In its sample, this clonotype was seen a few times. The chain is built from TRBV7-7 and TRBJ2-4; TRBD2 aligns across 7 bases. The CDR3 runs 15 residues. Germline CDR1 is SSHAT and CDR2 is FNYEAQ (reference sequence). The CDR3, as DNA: TGTGCTAGCCACGGGGGGTATTTAGCCAAAAACATTCAGTACTTC. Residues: CASHGGYLAKNIQYF. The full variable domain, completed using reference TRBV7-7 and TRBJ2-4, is GAGVSQSPRYKVTKRGQDVTLRCDPISSHATLYWYQQALGQGPEFLTYFNYEAQPDKSGLPSDRFSAERPEGSISTLTIQRTEQRDSAMYRCASHGGYLAKNIQYFGAGTRLSVL.

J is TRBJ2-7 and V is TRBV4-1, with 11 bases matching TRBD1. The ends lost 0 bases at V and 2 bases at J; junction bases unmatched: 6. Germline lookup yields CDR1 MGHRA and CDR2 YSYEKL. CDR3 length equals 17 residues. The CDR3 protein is CASSQDPGTGGTYEQYF. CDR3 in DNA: TGCGCCAGCAGCCAAGATCCGGGGACAGGGGGGACCTACGAGCAGTACTTC.

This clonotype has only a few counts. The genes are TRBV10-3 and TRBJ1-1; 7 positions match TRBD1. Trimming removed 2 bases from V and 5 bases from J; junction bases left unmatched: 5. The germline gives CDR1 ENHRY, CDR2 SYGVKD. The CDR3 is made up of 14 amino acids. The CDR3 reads CAISEGQVETEAFF. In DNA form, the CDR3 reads TGTGCCATCAGTGAGGGACAGGTGGAGACTGAAGCTTTCTTT.

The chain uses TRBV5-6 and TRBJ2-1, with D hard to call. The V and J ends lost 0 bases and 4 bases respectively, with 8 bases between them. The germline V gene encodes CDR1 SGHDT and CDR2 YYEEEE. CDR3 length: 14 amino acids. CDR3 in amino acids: CASSLERSYNEQFF. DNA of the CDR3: TGTGCCAGCAGCTTGGAGAGGAGTTACAATGAGCAGTTCTTC.

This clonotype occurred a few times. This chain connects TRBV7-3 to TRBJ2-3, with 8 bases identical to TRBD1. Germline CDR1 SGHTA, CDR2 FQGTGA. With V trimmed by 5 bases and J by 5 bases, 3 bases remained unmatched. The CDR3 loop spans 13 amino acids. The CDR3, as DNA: TGTGCCAGCAGCGGACAGGGATTAGATACGCAGTATTTT. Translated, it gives CASSGQGLDTQYF.

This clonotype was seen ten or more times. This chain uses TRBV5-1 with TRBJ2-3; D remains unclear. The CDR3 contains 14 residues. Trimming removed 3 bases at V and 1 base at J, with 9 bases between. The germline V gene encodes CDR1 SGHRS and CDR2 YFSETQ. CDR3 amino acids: CASSSLVRTDTQYF. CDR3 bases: TGCGCCAGCAGCTCTTTGGTTCGCACAGATACGCAGTATTTT.

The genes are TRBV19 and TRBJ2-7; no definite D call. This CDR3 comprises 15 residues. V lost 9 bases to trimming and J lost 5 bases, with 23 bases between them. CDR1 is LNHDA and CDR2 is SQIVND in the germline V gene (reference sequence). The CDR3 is CASNRAGGLRDEQYF. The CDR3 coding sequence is TGTGCCAGCAACCGGGCTGGTGGGCTTCGAGACGAGCAGTACTTC.